These 28 T cell receptor beta chains originate from one sample sequenced in a study of cytomegalovirus exposure and HLA in healthy donors. With 60 Vbeta and 13 Jbeta primers, the PCR was carried out. Sequenced by immunoSEQ multiplex PCR; TCRdb stores in-frame clones only, minus some. The sample consists of roughly 89,000 clones, around four fifths of them appearing once. The specimen sequenced was PBMCs. The receptors were sampled from a man aged 30-40 years in good health and CMV-seropositive.

This chain connects TRBV29-1 to TRBJ2-1, with TRBD1 matching over 8 bases. The V segment lost 7 bases and the J segment 16 bases; nucleotides outside the gene matches: 12. Germline V gene lookup returns CDR1 SQVTM and CDR2 ANQGSEA. The CDR3 totals 11 residues. For the CDR3, the DNA is TGCAGCGGGAACCAACAGGGGGTTTTCTTCTTC. As protein: CSGNQQGVFFF.

The chain links TRBV7-6 to TRBJ2-2, with D maybe TRBD1 (6 bases). With 4 bases removed from V and 0 bases from J, the gap between germline ends came to 15 bases. Germline loops: CDR1 SGHVS, CDR2 FNYEAQ. This CDR3 comprises 17 residues. The CDR3 region has the DNA TGTGCCAGCAGCTGGCGGAAGACAGGCGCGAACACCGGGGAGCTGTTTTTT. The encoded protein is CASSWRKTGANTGELFF.

This clone appeared a few times. V and J are TRBV7-2 and TRBJ2-2, with D perhaps TRBD2 (5 bases). CDR1 and CDR2 (germline): SGHTA, FQGNSA. With 1 base removed from V and 6 bases from J, the gap between germline ends came to 9 bases. CDR3 length equals 14 residues. For the CDR3, the DNA is TGTGCCAGCAGCTTAGACCGGAGGCCCGGGGAGCTGTTTTTT. Translation: CASSLDRRPGELFF.

The gene calls are TRBV20-1 and TRBJ2-5, with D unclear. The J call may be mistaken, given a closer DNA end match to TRBJ2-7. Germline-derived CDR1 and CDR2 are DFQATT and SNEGSKA (reference sequence). This CDR3 contains 10 residues. The CDR3 region is CSASVYEQYF. CDR3 in DNA: TGCAGTGCCTCTGTGTACGAGCAGTACTTC.

Of note for this clone: A junction end diverges from the germline sequence, so it may reflect a read error. The J gene is TRBJ1-4, the V gene TRBV7-9; 9 bases fit TRBD1. Germline V gives CDR1 SEHNR, CDR2 FQNEAQ (reference sequence). The CDR3 runs 14 residues. CDR3 sequence reads: CSSSPGQGNEKLFF. For the CDR3, the DNA is TGTTCCAGCAGCCCGGGACAGGGCAATGAAAAACTGTTTTTT.

The V gene is TRBV5-1, the J gene TRBJ2-7; 8 bases are a match to TRBD1. Germline CDR1 is SGHRS and CDR2 is YFSETQ. The CDR3 totals 16 residues. J was trimmed by 5 bases and V by 4 bases; bases with no gene match: 14. CDR3 bases: TGCGCCAGCAGCAGAGCCACAGGGGGGTGGGAAAACGAGCAGTACTTC. Translated, it gives CASSRATGGWENEQYF.

The CDR3 region is CASSLGSGQGYEQYF. DNA for the CDR3: TGTGCCAGCAGCTTGGGGTCCGGGCAGGGCTACGAGCAGTACTTC. The chain combines TRBV5-4 with TRBJ2-7, with a tentative D call TRBD1 (5 bases). Per germline, CDR1 SGHNT and CDR2 YYREEE (reference sequence). With 0 bases removed from V and 3 bases from J, the gap between germline ends came to 13 bases. The length of the CDR3 is 15 residues.

The chain employs TRBV25-1 and TRBJ2-2; 9 bases are shared with TRBD2. The CDR3 is 17 residues long. From germline, CDR1 is MGHDK and CDR2 SYGVNS. V was clipped by 3 bases and J by 1 base; unmatched bases: 6. CDR3 region: CASSEAGGGKNTGELFF. The CDR3 DNA sequence: TGTGCCAGCAGTGAGGCGGGGGGGGGAAAGAACACCGGGGAGCTGTTTTTT.

V is TRBV5-1 and J is TRBJ2-1; 10 bases map to TRBD2. Unmatched junction bases numbered 7, after V lost 3 bases and J lost 4 bases. This CDR3 has 16 amino acids. Germline CDR1 reads SGHRS; CDR2 reads YFSETQ. The CDR3 spells CASSWDLAGGYNEQFF. CDR3 sequence (DNA): TGCGCCAGCAGCTGGGACTTAGCGGGAGGATACAATGAGCAGTTCTTC. The variable domain in full, with the rest retrieved from reference TRBV5-1 and TRBJ2-1, is KAGVTQTPRYLIKTRGQQVTLSCSPISGHRSVSWYQQTPGQGLQFLFEYFSETQRNKGNFPGRFSGRQFSNSRSEMNVSTLELGDSALYLCASSWDLAGGYNEQFFGPGTRLTVL.

This clone appeared a few times. V is TRBV7-3 and J is TRBJ1-1, with TRBD1 matching over 7 bases. Losses at the gene ends were 5 bases for V and 5 bases for J; bases not matched to a gene: 5. This CDR3 is 13 amino acids long. Germline CDR1 and CDR2: SGHTA and FQGTGA. This CDR3 reads CASSPTGVTEAFF. CDR3 nucleotide sequence: TGTGCCAGCAGCCCAACAGGGGTTACTGAAGCTTTCTTT.

V is TRBV11-3 and J is TRBJ1-1; 7 positions match TRBD1. The CDR3 is 15 residues long. From germline, CDR1 is SGHNT and CDR2 YENEEA. Trimming removed 6 bases from V and 2 bases from J; junction bases left unmatched: 9. The CDR3 protein is CASSLTGQSNTEAFF. CDR3 sequence (DNA): TGTGCCAGCAGTCTCACGGGACAGTCTAACACTGAAGCTTTCTTT.

This clone was seen only a few times. The chain carries TRBV10-3 and TRBJ1-6, with 9 bases fitting TRBD1. CDR3 length: 13 residues. Germline CDR1 is ENHRY and CDR2 is SYGVKD. After removal of 10 bases from V and 7 bases from J, the junction contained 5 bases not matched to a gene. CDR3 in DNA: TGTGCCACCAGCGGACAGGGGAATTCACCCCTCCACTTT. It codes for CATSGQGNSPLHF.

The chain has TRBV7-6 and TRBJ2-7; 7 bases are a match to TRBD1. The V and J ends lost 3 bases and 0 bases, in that order; junction bases with no gene match: 8. Germline V CDR1 and CDR2: SGHVS, FNYEAQ. The CDR3 runs to 16 residues. The CDR3 coding sequence is TGTGCCAGCAGCTTCGACCCGGGACAGCCCTCCTACGAGCAGTACTTC. This codes for CASSFDPGQPSYEQYF.

CDR3 amino acids: CASSTPSGTSNTEAFF. The CDR3 DNA follows: TGTGCCAGTAGTACACCCTCTGGGACATCTAACACTGAAGCTTTCTTT. The genes are TRBV19 and TRBJ1-1, with a tentative D call TRBD1 (6 bases). CDR3 length: 16 residues. The V and J ends lost 4 bases and 2 bases respectively, with 17 bases between them. The germline V gene has CDR1 LNHDA and CDR2 SQIVND (reference sequence). The whole variable domain, remainder taken from reference TRBV19 and TRBJ1-1, is DGGITQSPKYLFRKEGQNVTLSCEQNLNHDAMYWYRQDPGQGLRLIYYSQIVNDFQKGDIAEGYSVSREKKESFPLTVTSAQKNPTAFYLCASSTPSGTSNTEAFFGQGTRLTVV.

This chain connects TRBV4-2 to TRBJ2-2, with 14 bases lining up with TRBD2. This CDR3 spans 19 amino acids. Germline V gene lookup returns CDR1 LGHNA and CDR2 YNFKEQ. Trimming cost V 3 bases and J 2 bases; bases outside gene matches: 8. CDR3 coding DNA: TGTGCCAGCAGCCAGCGAGGGACTAGCGGGGGTAGTAACACCGGGGAGCTGTTTTTT. Its protein product is CASSQRGTSGGSNTGELFF.

The J gene is TRBJ2-7, the V gene TRBV6-5; no firm D call. Germline V lookup: CDR1 MNHEY, CDR2 SVGAGI. The length of the CDR3 is 16 residues. V lost 0 bases and J lost 0, with 12 bases in between. The CDR3 DNA reads as TGTGCCAGCAGTTACTCGAGTCGGTCCGTCTCCTACGAGCAGTACTTC. Translating it yields CASSYSSRSVSYEQYF.

The rearrangement links TRBV6-5 to TRBJ1-2; 8 bases match TRBD1. Trimming at V came to 0 bases and at J to 7 bases, leaving 1 base not matched to a gene. The CDR3 contains 13 residues. CDR1 is MNHEY and CDR2 is SVGAGI in the germline V gene. The CDR3 sequence: CASSYSDRAGYTF. CDR3 coding DNA: TGTGCCAGCAGTTACTCGGACAGGGCTGGCTACACCTTC.

The J gene is TRBJ2-3, the V gene TRBV7-9; no clear D gene. The CDR3 has 13 amino acids. CDR1 and CDR2 from the germline V gene are SEHNR and FQNEAQ (reference sequence). Trimming stripped 5 bases from V and 6 bases from J, with 12 bases between. The CDR3, as DNA: TGTGCCAGCAGCAGTGATCCCGGGGATACGCAGTATTTT. Its translation is CASSSDPGDTQYF.

Of note for this clone: This same CDR3 is encoded by further DNA sequences in the sample. V gene TRBV7-8 combines with J gene TRBJ1-3; TRBD1 agrees at 7 bases. This CDR3 is built from 16 residues. The V segment lost 4 bases and the J segment 2 bases; nucleotides outside the gene matches: 8. CDR1 SGHVS and CDR2 FQNEAQ come from the germline V gene. This CDR3 reads CASSSIHTGAGNTIYF. Here the CDR3 DNA reads TGTGCCAGCAGCTCGATACATACAGGGGCTGGAAACACCATATATTTT.

J is TRBJ2-7 and V is TRBV6-1; 7 bases are shared with TRBD1. The junction had 6 bases not matched to a gene; V was cut back by 1 base and J by 3 bases. The CDR3 consists of 15 residues. The germline gives CDR1 MNHNS, CDR2 SASEGT. The CDR3 loop is CASSEGQGSFYEQYF. The CDR3 DNA reads as TGTGCCAGCAGTGAAGGACAGGGTTCCTTCTACGAGCAGTACTTC.

This rearrangement joins TRBV18 to TRBJ2-2, with D possibly matching TRBD1 (5 bases). CDR3 size: 13 residues. Germline lookup yields CDR1 KGHSH and CDR2 LQKENI. Trimming left V 4 bases short and J 5 bases short, with 8 bases between. The CDR3 region has the DNA TGTGCCAGCTCACTGCAGGGTACCGGGGAGCTGTTTTTT. Protein: CASSLQGTGELFF. The complete variable domain, with remaining parts taken from reference TRBV18 and TRBJ2-2, reads NAGVMQNPRHLVRRRGQEARLRCSPMKGHSHVYWYRQLPEEGLKFMVYLQKENIIDESGMPKERFSAEFPKEGPSILRIQQVVRGDSAAYFCASSLQGTGELFFGEGSRLTVL.

To note about this clone: Its ends do not fully match the called genes, so a read error is possible. This rearrangement joins TRBV30 to TRBJ2-3, with 15 bases matching TRBD2. This CDR3 comprises 13 residues. Germline V gene data show CDR1 as GTSNPN and CDR2 as SVGIG (reference sequence). This CDR3 is CAWSGTSGGAESF. The CDR3 DNA sequence: TGTGCCTGGAGTGGGACTAGCGGGGGGGCGGAATCCTTT.

The CDR3 sequence is CASTKGQLTQPQHF. Here the CDR3 DNA reads TGTGCCAGCACAAAGGGACAGCTAACCCAGCCCCAGCATTTT. This rearrangement joins TRBV28 to TRBJ1-5; 7 positions match TRBD1. CDR3 length: 14 amino acids. Trimming cost V 7 bases and J 7 bases; bases outside gene matches: 10. Germline V gene sequence: CDR1 MDHEN, CDR2 SYDVKM. The variable domain in full, completed from reference TRBV28 and TRBJ1-5, reads DVKVTQSSRYLVKRTGEKVFLECVQDMDHENMFWYRQDPGLGLRLIYFSYDVKMKEKGDIPEGYSVSREKKERFSLILESASTNQTSMYLCASTKGQLTQPQHFGDGTRLSIL.

J is TRBJ2-7 and V is TRBV11-2; 11 positions match TRBD2. Trimming took 0 bases from V and 4 from J; bases not matched to a gene: 2. The CDR3 runs 15 residues. Germline V gene data show CDR1 as SGHAT and CDR2 as FQNNGV. CDR3 nucleotide sequence: TGTGCCAGCAGCTTAGAGACTAGCGGGATATACGAGCAGTACTTC. This codes for CASSLETSGIYEQYF.

This clone was observed a few times. The chain employs TRBV6-5 and TRBJ1-5, with D hard to call. Germline CDR1 is MNHEY and CDR2 is SVGAGI. The CDR3 loop spans 16 amino acids. Trimming left V 4 bases short and J 0 bases short, with 13 bases between. CDR3 sequence: CASSSLAGSSNQPQHF. The CDR3 DNA is TGTGCCAGCAGTTCCCTTGCGGGGAGTAGCAATCAGCCCCAGCATTTT.

This chain uses TRBV19 with TRBJ2-7; the match to TRBD2 covers 14 bases. The germline CDR1 and CDR2 sequences are LNHDA and SQIVND (reference sequence). CDR3 size: 20 residues. V shed 3 bases and J 0 bases; nucleotides not matched to a gene: 13. The CDR3 spells CASSIMFTGTSGGSSYEQYF. CDR3 sequence (DNA): TGTGCCAGTAGTATTATGTTCACCGGGACTAGCGGGGGCAGCTCCTACGAGCAGTACTTC.

The chain combines TRBV6-5 with TRBJ2-1; the match to TRBD2 covers 10 bases. V gave up 0 bases and J gave up 2 bases; unmatched junction bases: 1. Germline loops: CDR1 MNHEY, CDR2 SVGAGI. The CDR3 totals 16 residues. CDR3 protein: CASSYSTSGAYNEQFF. The CDR3 DNA reads as TGTGCCAGCAGTTACTCTACTAGCGGGGCCTACAATGAGCAGTTCTTC.

The chain recombines TRBV27 with TRBJ1-1, with D possibly being TRBD1 (6 bases). The germline gives CDR1 MNHEY, CDR2 SMNVEV (reference sequence). Trimming removed 5 bases at V and 4 bases at J, with 14 bases between. CDR3 size: 14 residues. The CDR3 DNA reads as TGTGCCAGCAGTACCCACAGGGCCCGCACTGAAGCTTTCTTT. Its translation: CASSTHRARTEAFF.